The rows below give T cell receptor beta chains drawn from one sample of a study of blood T cell repertoires in COVID-19. Libraries were prepared by immunoSEQ multiplex PCR; TCRdb keeps only in-frame clonotypes and omits some of them. The table records about 82,000 clones, about 83% of them present only once. The sample consisted of peripheral blood. Source of these receptors: a woman aged 60 to 75 with acute or convalescent COVID-19. The CDR3 runs from the conserved cysteine through the conserved F or W. Each record gives: J gene, clone size, D gene, V gene, CDR3 protein, CDR3 DNA. The D gene is left open where the match is weak. Where a row states a size, it is once, few, many or the class of an expanded clone; other rows omit it.

TRBJ2-7	.	TRBD2	TRBV9	CASSVRSGSLDEQYF	TGTGCCAGCAGCGTAAGAAGCGGGAGTCTCGACGAGCAGTACTTC
TRBJ1-4	.	.	TRBV28	CASTYTGEKLFF	TGTGCCAGCACCTATACAGGCGAAAAACTGTTTTTT
TRBJ1-2	.	TRBD1	TRBV24-1	CAIGQGTGGYTF	TGTGCCATCGGACAGGGGACGGGGGGCTACACCTTC
TRBJ1-4	.	.	TRBV6-1	CASSDQGFATNEKLFF	TGTGCCAGCAGTGATCAGGGTTTTGCAACTAATGAAAAACTGTTTTTT
TRBJ2-5	.	TRBD1	TRBV19	CASSSVSGTAQETQYF	TGTGCCAGTAGTAGCGTTTCCGGGACAGCTCAAGAGACCCAGTACTTC
TRBJ1-3	.	.	TRBV10-3	CAISEPTGAGNTIYF	TGTGCCATCAGTGAGCCCACGGGGGCTGGAAACACCATATATTTT
TRBJ1-1	.	.	TRBV6-6	CASSYVGAEAFF	TGTGCCAGCAGTTACGTAGGGGCTGAAGCTTTCTTT
TRBJ2-7	.	TRBD2	TRBV5-1	CASSLGSGNSYEQYF	TGCGCCAGCAGCTTGGGTAGCGGGAATTCCTACGAGCAGTACTTC
TRBJ2-3	.	.	TRBV9	CASSVSPADTQYF	TGTGCCAGCAGCGTATCCCCAGCAGATACGCAGTATTTT
TRBJ1-1	once	TRBD1	TRBV3-1/TRBV3-2	CASSQVQGVEAFF	TGTGCCAGCAGCCAAGTCCAGGGGGTTGAAGCTTTCTTT
TRBJ1-1	.	.	TRBV5-1	CASSRGLMNTEAFF	TGCGCCAGCAGTAGGGGCCTCATGAACACTGAAGCTTTCTTT
TRBJ2-7	few	.	TRBV10-1	CASSEGAGKYEQYF	TGCGCCAGCAGTGAAGGGGCGGGGAAGTACGAGCAGTACTTC
TRBJ2-7	.	TRBD2	TRBV6-6	CASLLAASYEQYF	TGTGCCAGCCTGCTAGCGGCATCCTACGAGCAGTACTTC
TRBJ2-7	once	.	TRBV4-1	CASSPPAGGNSYEQYF	TGCGCCAGCAGCCCACCTGCAGGGGGGAACTCCTACGAGCAGTACTTC
TRBJ1-1	.	.	TRBV7-9	CASSPGLTSLNTEAFF	TGTGCCAGCAGCCCAGGTTTAACGTCCCTTAACACTGAAGCTTTCTTT
TRBJ1-6	.	.	TRBV6-2/TRBV6-3	CASSFSHSPLHF	TGTGCCAGCAGCTTCTCCCATTCACCCCTCCACTTT
TRBJ2-3	.	TRBD2	TRBV9	CASSVQGLAETDTQYF	TGTGCCAGCAGCGTACAGGGACTAGCGGAAACAGATACGCAGTATTTT
TRBJ2-3	.	TRBD2	TRBV5-6	CASSPRGRGADTQYF	TGTGCCAGCAGCCCCCGCGGGAGAGGGGCAGATACGCAGTATTTT
TRBJ2-3	few	TRBD1	TRBV2	CASSRDRGRTDTQYF	TGTGCCAGCAGTCGGGACAGGGGGCGCACAGATACGCAGTATTTT
TRBJ2-2	few	.	TRBV7-3	CASSLKRGTGELFF	TGTGCCAGCAGCTTAAAAAGAGGCACCGGGGAGCTGTTTTTT
TRBJ1-1	.	.	TRBV10-2	CAGSRGGASDTEAFF	TGCGCCGGCTCTCGGGGGGGGGCGTCGGACACTGAAGCTTTCTTT
TRBJ1-2	.	TRBD1	TRBV11-3	CASSFNSGTATYGYTF	TGTGCCAGCAGCTTCAACTCCGGGACAGCGACCTATGGCTACACCTTC
TRBJ2-7	.	TRBD1	TRBV10-2	CASSWPGQGVYEQYF	TGCGCCAGCAGTTGGCCGGGACAGGGGGTCTACGAGCAGTACTTC
TRBJ1-6	.	TRBD1	TRBV6-5	CASSRDRGEGSPLHF	TGTGCCAGCAGTCGGGACAGGGGCGAGGGTTCACCCCTCCACTTT
TRBJ1-2	.	.	TRBV6-5	CASSYTGNLNYGYTF	TGTGCCAGCAGTTATACAGGGAACCTTAACTATGGCTACACCTTC
TRBJ2-7	once	.	TRBV7-6	CASSPTPVPLGEQYF	TGTGCCAGCAGCCCCACCCCCGTGCCCCTCGGCGAGCAGTACTTC
TRBJ1-1	.	.	TRBV7-2	CASTYQGRGTEAFF	TGTGCCAGCACCTATCAGGGAAGGGGCACTGAAGCTTTCTTT
TRBJ2-7	.	.	TRBV2	CASTGDSRYEQYF	TGTGCCAGCACGGGAGACAGCAGGTACGAGCAGTACTTC
TRBJ2-2	.	.	TRBV30	CAWSAGISGELFF	TGTGCCTGGAGTGCCGGGATCTCCGGGGAGCTGTTTTTT
TRBJ1-4	few	TRBD1	TRBV7-8	CASSQGQGGSNEKLFF	TGTGCCAGCAGCCAGGGACAGGGAGGTTCTAATGAAAAACTGTTTTTT
TRBJ2-1	.	TRBD2	TRBV5-1	CASSLEPAGPYNEQFF	TGCGCCAGCAGCTTGGAGCCAGCGGGGCCTTACAATGAGCAGTTCTTC